The 9 T cell receptor beta chains below come from one sample, sequenced in a study of blood T cells in healthy people across ages. Next came a second PCR, run for about 7 to 12 cycles, which used a sample-barcoded 5' primer along with a J-beta primer mix. TCRdb redid the calling of the 5' RACE reads with MiXCR, one entry per CDR3 protein. The sample has approximately 320,000 distinct CDR3 sequences, 25% to 30% seen once. The sequencing sample was made of blood. The receptors originated from a woman in her seventies in good health.

This clonotype was found many times. The chain is built from TRBV20-1 and TRBJ1-2, with 9 bases that match TRBD1. This CDR3 comprises 13 residues. CDR1 is DFQATT, CDR2 SNEGSKA, per germline (reference sequence). V shed 6 bases and J 1 base; nucleotides not matched to a gene: 3. The CDR3, as DNA: TGCAGTGCCCCGGACAGGGGTAACTATGGCTACACCTTC. It codes for CSAPDRGNYGYTF.

This clonotype is a singleton in its sample. Here the CDR3 omits its conserved ending phenylalanine or tryptophan, so a read error is the likely source. This chain joins TRBV18 and TRBJ2-7, with a tentative D call TRBD1 (6 bases). Germline CDR1 reads KGHSH; CDR2 reads LQKENI. CDR3 length: 14 amino acids. V was trimmed by 4 bases and J by 0 bases, leaving 10 bases between them. The CDR3 coding sequence is TGTGCCAGCTCACTTACGGACAGCTCCTACGAGCAGTACTGC. This codes for CASSLTDSSYEQYC.

This chain uses TRBV29-1 with TRBJ2-3; weak D call: TRBD2 (6 bases). Trimming stripped 7 bases from V and 4 bases from J, with 15 bases between. The CDR3 loop spans 13 amino acids. In germline, CDR1 is SQVTM, CDR2 ANQGSEA. In DNA form, the CDR3 reads TGCAGCGCCGGGACTCCCGGCCCAGATACGCAGTATTTT. It specifies CSAGTPGPDTQYF.

The V gene is TRBV11-2, the J gene TRBJ2-1; D call uncertain. This CDR3 comprises 13 residues. Per germline, CDR1 SGHAT and CDR2 FQNNGV. Trimming stripped 1 base from V and 6 bases from J, with 7 bases between. The CDR3 DNA sequence: TGTGCCAGCAGCTTAGTTTCCCGCAATGAGCAGTTCTTC. Protein product: CASSLVSRNEQFF.

The rearrangement uses TRBV21-1 and TRBJ1-6; the D call in the table, TRBD1, was not verified against the DNA. TRBV21-1 is a recognized pseudogene. This CDR3 region has 13 residues. This CDR3 is CASSKGRNSPLHF. The DNA of the CDR3 is TGTGCCAGCAGCAAGGGGCGGAATTCACCCCTCCACTTT.

This clonotype was detected only a few times. The chain employs TRBV2 and TRBJ2-4; TRBD2 is a possible D gene (5 bases). The germline gives CDR1 SNHLY, CDR2 FYNNEI. The CDR3 is made up of 14 amino acids. The V end lost 2 bases, the J end lost 7 bases, and 12 bases lay between the germline ends. CDR3 protein: CASSEPKGANIQYF. The CDR3 region has the DNA TGTGCCAGCAGTGAACCGAAGGGAGCCAACATTCAGTACTTC.

There are a few counts of this clonotype. The rearrangement uses TRBV6-6 and TRBJ2-7; 7 nucleotides match TRBD1. The CDR3 is 12 amino acids. V lost 7 bases, J lost 7 bases, and 7 bases stayed unmatched. Germline V gives CDR1 MNHNY, CDR2 SVGAGI (reference sequence). Here the CDR3 reads CASNEGAYEQYF. The CDR3 DNA is TGTGCCAGCAATGAGGGGGCGTATGAGCAGTACTTC.

This chain uses TRBV29-1 with TRBJ2-3; D not certain. V lost 3 bases, J lost 4 bases, and 5 bases lay in between. The germline CDR1 and CDR2 sequences are SQVTM and ANQGSEA. There are 11 residues in the CDR3. CDR3 sequence (DNA): TGCAGCGTTGATCCTTCAGATACGCAGTATTTT. It specifies CSVDPSDTQYF.

About this clonotype itself: At one boundary the junction diverges from the germline segment, which might be a read error. The chain carries TRBV5-1 and TRBJ1-1; D is uncertain. In germline, CDR1 is SGHRS, CDR2 YFSETQ. The CDR3 totals 13 residues. CDR3 loop: CASSLQGNTEALF. In DNA form, the CDR3 reads TGCGCCAGCAGCTTGCAAGGGAACACTGAAGCTCTCTTT.